Listed here are 17 T cell receptor beta chains from one sample, sequenced in a study of T-cell reconstitution after alpha-beta-depleted transplantation in children. Preparing the TCRbeta library involved the use of unique molecular identifiers. A single record per CDR3 protein comes from TCRdb applying MiXCR to the PCR reads. This sample carries 750,000 to 950,000 distinct CDR3 sequences, approximately 15% of them seen once, and the ten largest clones take under 6%. The sample consisted of PBMCs, mostly from graft donor cells, taken 360 days after TCRalphabeta/CD19-depleted stem cell transplant. The receptors originated from a male patient between 10 and 17 years old who had a stem cell transplant for acute lymphoblastic leukemia, so the T cells may come from the graft donor.

This clonotype was picked up one time. The chain recombines TRBV3-1 with TRBJ2-1; 11 bases align to TRBD2. The CDR3 has 19 amino acids. Germline CDR1 and CDR2: LGHDT and YNNKEL (reference sequence). V was pared by 5 bases and J by 4 bases, with 16 bases of the junction left unmatched. CDR3 protein: CASSSSPSGRFSLYNEQFF. CDR3 nucleotide sequence: TGTGCCAGCAGCTCCAGCCCTAGCGGGAGGTTTTCGCTTTACAATGAGCAGTTCTTC.

The chain employs TRBV15 and TRBJ2-5, with a tentative D call TRBD1 (5 bases). Germline CDR1 is LNHNV and CDR2 is YYDKDF (reference sequence). The CDR3 spans 13 residues. V dropped 5 bases and J dropped 4 bases, with 11 bases sitting between them. The CDR3 protein is CATSLDRPETQYF. CDR3 bases: TGTGCCACCAGCCTCGACAGACCAGAGACCCAGTACTTC. Complete variable domain (other parts from reference TRBV15 and TRBJ2-5): DAMVIQNPRYQVTQFGKPVTLSCSQTLNHNVMYWYQQKSSQAPKLLFHYYDKDFNNEADTPDNFQSRRPNTSFCFLDIRSPGLGDTAMYLCATSLDRPETQYFGPGTRLLVL.

The rearrangement joins TRBV24-1 to TRBJ2-1, with a possible D match to TRBD2 (5 bases). V lost 4 bases, J lost 6 bases, and 15 bases lay in between. CDR1 and CDR2 (germline): KGHDR, SFDVKD. The CDR3 sequence is 15 residues long. The CDR3 is CATSDFAGGINEQFF. The CDR3 DNA is TGTGCCACCAGTGACTTTGCGGGCGGCATCAATGAGCAGTTCTTC.

This chain links TRBV19 with TRBJ2-1, with D perhaps matching TRBD2 (6 bases). The V gene lost 7 bases and the J gene lost 1 base, with 11 bases spanning the gap. This CDR3 region has 14 residues. Germline V CDR1 and CDR2: LNHDA, SQIVND (reference sequence). For the CDR3, the DNA is TGTGCCAGTACCCTAGCGTTGTCCTACAATGAGCAGTTCTTC. Protein product: CASTLALSYNEQFF.

This clonotype was found many times. This chain uses TRBV29-1 with TRBJ2-1, with TRBD2 matching over 7 bases. V dropped 4 bases and J dropped 5; count of bases not matched to a gene: 8. The CDR3 has 14 amino acids. CDR1 is SQVTM, CDR2 ANQGSEA, per germline. The CDR3: CSVGGGRGDNEQFF. DNA for the CDR3: TGCAGCGTTGGCGGAGGGAGGGGTGACAATGAGCAGTTCTTC.

This chain links TRBV4-1 with TRBJ2-1, with TRBD1 matching over 9 bases. The V gene end was trimmed by 4 bases and the J gene end by 8 bases; junction bases not matched to a gene: 12. The CDR3 sequence is 16 residues long. Germline CDR1 MGHRA, CDR2 YSYEKL. CDR3 sequence reads: CASSRRSGQGFHEQFF. In DNA form, the CDR3 reads TGCGCCAGCAGCCGTAGATCCGGACAGGGGTTCCATGAGCAGTTCTTC.

Concerning this clonotype: A single base separates this from a much larger clone, so it may be a read error. The rearrangement uses TRBV7-2 and TRBJ1-1, with D possibly matching TRBD1 (5 bases). This CDR3 region has 16 residues. The germline gives CDR1 SGHTA, CDR2 FQGNSA. The CDR3 DNA follows: TGTGCCAGCAGACCTTTCCGAAGGAAGGGGTACACTGTAGCTTTCTTT. It is translated as CASRPFRRKGYTVAFF. Using reference TRBV7-2 and TRBJ1-1 for the parts outside the CDR3, the full variable domain is GAGVSQSPSNKVTEKGKDVELRCDPISGHTALYWYRQSLGQGLEFLIYFQGNSAPDKSGLPSDRFSAERTGGSVSTLTIQRTQQEDSAVYLCASRPFRRKGYTVAFFGQGTRLTVV.

The rearrangement uses TRBV20-1 and TRBJ2-3; D gene unclear. Germline V lookup: CDR1 DFQATT, CDR2 SNEGSKA (reference sequence). The CDR3 spans 14 residues. CDR3 residues: CRCRTHINTDTQYF. The CDR3 bases are TGCAGATGTAGAACTCACATTAACACAGATACGCAGTATTTT.

The chain carries TRBV5-1 and TRBJ2-7, with D possibly matching TRBD1 (6 bases). The CDR3 is 18 amino acids. The germline gives CDR1 SGHRS, CDR2 YFSETQ. V was pared by 1 base and J by 5 bases, with 25 bases between. CDR3 sequence: CASSLRFGVQGTLNEQYF. The CDR3 coding sequence is TGCGCCAGCAGCTTGCGATTCGGTGTACAGGGAACGTTGAACGAGCAGTACTTC.

This chain connects TRBV12-3 or TRBV12-4 to TRBJ1-5, with no clear D. The CDR3 is made up of 14 amino acids. V was cut by 3 bases and J by 1 base, with 7 bases left in between. As DNA, the CDR3 is TGTGCCAGCAGTTTCGGATTCAGCAATCAGCCCCAGCATTTT. Residues: CASSFGFSNQPQHF.

V and J are TRBV12-3 or TRBV12-4 and TRBJ1-1, with 7 bases lining up with TRBD1. With 0 bases clipped from V and 5 bases from J, the junction kept 12 bases outside the gene matches. This CDR3 has 17 amino acids. This CDR3 is CASSLAPTGRLGTEAFF. Written as DNA, the CDR3 is TGTGCCAGCAGTTTAGCCCCGACAGGGAGGTTGGGAACTGAAGCTTTCTTT.

This clonotype has at least ten counts. The CDR3 region has the DNA TGTGCCAGCAGCTTGGCCGTCGAGTTTTCCTACGAGCAGTACTTC. Translation gives CASSLAVEFSYEQYF. The chain carries TRBV5-6 and TRBJ2-7; D gene ambiguous. Trimming stripped 0 bases from V and 1 base from J, with 11 bases between. Germline V gives CDR1 SGHDT, CDR2 YYEEEE. The CDR3 totals 15 residues.

This clonotype came up a few times. The rearrangement links TRBV4-1 to TRBJ2-1; 8 bases agree with TRBD2. After removal of 4 bases from V and 7 bases from J, the junction contained 15 bases not matched to a gene. The germline gives CDR1 MGHRA, CDR2 YSYEKL. This CDR3 has 17 residues. CDR3 sequence: CASSPGLAYTHGNEQFF. The CDR3, as DNA: TGCGCCAGCAGCCCCGGACTAGCATACACACACGGGAATGAGCAGTTCTTC.

This rearrangement joins TRBV27 to TRBJ2-3; 9 nucleotides agree with TRBD2. Trimming removed 0 bases from V and 1 base from J; junction bases left unmatched: 5. The V gene's germline CDR1 is MNHEY and CDR2 SMNVEV (reference sequence). The CDR3 loop spans 17 amino acids. The CDR3 sequence: CASSLSVRTSGTDTQYF. Written as DNA, the CDR3 is TGTGCCAGCAGTTTATCGGTTAGGACTAGCGGCACAGATACGCAGTATTTT.

This clonotype occurred a few times. The V call is TRBV10-3, the J call TRBJ2-1, with D tentatively TRBD2 (6 bases). Germline CDR1 reads ENHRY; CDR2 reads SYGVKD. This CDR3 comprises 14 residues. V lost 3 bases and J 10 bases, leaving 16 bases between the germline ends. The CDR3 coding sequence is TGTGCCATCAGTGACGGGGCGGGATTCAGGGAGCAGTTCTTC. This sequence encodes CAISDGAGFREQFF.

This clonotype was found a few times. The chain's CDR3 is CASSLKDRGPGLAPQDNNEQFF. For the CDR3, the DNA is TGTGCCAGCAGCTTAAAAGACCGGGGGCCGGGACTAGCGCCTCAGGACAACAATGAGCAGTTCTTC. V gene TRBV7-3 combines with J gene TRBJ2-1; 10 bases align to TRBD2. The CDR3 consists of 22 residues. The V and J ends lost 1 base and 5 bases, in that order; junction bases with no gene match: 23. Germline CDR1 is SGHTA and CDR2 is FQGTGA.

This clonotype was seen a handful of times. V and J are TRBV7-9 and TRBJ2-5; 11 bases fit TRBD2. J gave up 4 bases and V 6 bases, and 10 bases lay outside the gene matches. This CDR3 is built from 16 residues. Germline lookup yields CDR1 SEHNR and CDR2 FQNEAQ (reference sequence). CDR3 DNA: TGTGCCAGCAGACCGCTTAGCGGGAGGGAGGGAGAGACCCAGTACTTC. Translation gives CASRPLSGREGETQYF.